These 4 T cell receptor beta chains originate from one sample sequenced in a study of early T cells in non-severe SARS-CoV-2 infection. TCRdb called the 5' RACE reads again in MiXCR, with one record for every CDR3 protein. Of approximately 69,000 distinct CDR3 sequences in the sample, approximately 12% are singletons; the top ten hold around 6.3%. The specimen sequenced was whole blood. Receptor source: an adult who was a healthcare worker with PCR-confirmed SARS-CoV-2 infection or an uninfected control (not recorded which).

This clonotype showed up just a few times. V is TRBV11-2 and J is TRBJ2-5; 12 bases align to TRBD1. V dropped 0 bases and J dropped 5; count of bases not matched to a gene: 10. CDR1 is SGHAT and CDR2 is FQNNGV in the germline V gene. This CDR3 spans 18 amino acids. The CDR3 is CASSLDLPGTGGGETQYF. The CDR3 region has the DNA TGTGCCAGCAGCTTAGACCTCCCCGGGACAGGGGGCGGTGAGACCCAGTACTTC.

The table lists this clonotype with many counts. The chain joins TRBV27 to TRBJ2-5; 9 positions agree with TRBD2. J gave up 5 bases and V 3 bases, and 7 bases lay outside the gene matches. CDR1 is MNHEY, CDR2 SMNVEV, per germline (reference sequence). The CDR3 has 15 amino acids. The CDR3: CASSLLAGKGETQYF. DNA for the CDR3: TGTGCCAGCAGTTTGCTAGCGGGGAAAGGCGAGACCCAGTACTTC.

The chain carries TRBV5-1 and TRBJ2-7; possible D gene TRBD1, 6 bases. The CDR3 sequence is 13 residues long. The ends were cut back, 4 bases at V and 4 bases at J, with 12 bases in the middle. Germline V CDR1 and CDR2: SGHRS, YFSETQ. CDR3 region: CASSPDRIYEQYF. CDR3 DNA sequence: TGCGCCAGCAGCCCAGACAGGATTTACGAGCAGTACTTC.

The sample holds many counts of this clonotype. V usage is TRBV20-1 and J usage is TRBJ2-2; 9 nucleotides agree with TRBD2. Unmatched junction bases numbered 2, after V lost 5 bases and J lost 1 base. This CDR3 is 14 amino acids long. Germline V lookup: CDR1 DFQATT, CDR2 SNEGSKA (reference sequence). This chain's CDR3 is CSALLAGNTGELFF. The CDR3 bases are TGCAGTGCTTTACTAGCGGGGAACACCGGGGAGCTGTTTTTT.